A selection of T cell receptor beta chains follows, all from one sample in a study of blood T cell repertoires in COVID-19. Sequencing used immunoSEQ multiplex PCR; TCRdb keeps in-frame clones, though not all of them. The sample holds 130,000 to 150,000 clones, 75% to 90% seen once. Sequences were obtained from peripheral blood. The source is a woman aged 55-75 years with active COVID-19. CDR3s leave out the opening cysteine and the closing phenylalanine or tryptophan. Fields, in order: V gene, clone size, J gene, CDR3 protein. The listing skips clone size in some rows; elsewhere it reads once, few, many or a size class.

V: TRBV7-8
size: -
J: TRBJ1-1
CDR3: ASSPGQGTLNTEAF

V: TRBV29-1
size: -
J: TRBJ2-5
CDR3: SVSRGGEETQY

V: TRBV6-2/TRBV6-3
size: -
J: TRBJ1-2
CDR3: ASSAPGITNYGYT

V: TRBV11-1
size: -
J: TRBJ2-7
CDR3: ASSFGRSSYEQY

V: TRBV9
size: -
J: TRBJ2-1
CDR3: ASSPTAGGNEQF

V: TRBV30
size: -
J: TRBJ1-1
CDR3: AWRTGNGNTEAF

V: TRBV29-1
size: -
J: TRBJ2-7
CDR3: SVASPRRDNPTLAGVYEQY

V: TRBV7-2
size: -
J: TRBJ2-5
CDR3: ASSFGLAERRETQY

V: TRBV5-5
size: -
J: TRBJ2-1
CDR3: ASSNTGTGGLAGARIVF

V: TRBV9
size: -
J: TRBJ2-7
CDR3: ASSVSLAGNEQY

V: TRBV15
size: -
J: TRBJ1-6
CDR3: ATSRGAGFTSPLH

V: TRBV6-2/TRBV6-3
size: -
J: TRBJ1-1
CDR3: ASSYGGQKPSEAF

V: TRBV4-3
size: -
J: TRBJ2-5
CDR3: ASSQDSASWETQY

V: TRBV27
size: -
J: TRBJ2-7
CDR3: ASAPGFSYEQY

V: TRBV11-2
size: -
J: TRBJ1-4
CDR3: ASSRTWQGSEKLF

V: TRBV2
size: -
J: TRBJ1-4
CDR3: ASRTGWLTNEKLF

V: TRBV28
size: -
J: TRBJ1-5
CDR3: AYGVRSNQPQH

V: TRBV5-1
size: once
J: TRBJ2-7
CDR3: ASSPEGTTGAEQY

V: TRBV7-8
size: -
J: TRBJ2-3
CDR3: ASSSGRDTQY

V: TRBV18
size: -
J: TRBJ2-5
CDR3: ASSPGTFGAQETQY

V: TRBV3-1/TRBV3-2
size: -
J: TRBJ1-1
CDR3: ASSQDQPGTEAF

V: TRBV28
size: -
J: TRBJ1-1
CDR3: ASSPMTGANTEAF

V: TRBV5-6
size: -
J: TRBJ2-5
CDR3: ASSVPGTRKTQY

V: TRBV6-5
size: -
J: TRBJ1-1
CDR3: ASRPGKNTEAF

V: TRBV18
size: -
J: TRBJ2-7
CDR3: ASSSSGTGVEQY

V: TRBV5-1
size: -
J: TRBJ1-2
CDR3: ASSVGQRVHYGYT

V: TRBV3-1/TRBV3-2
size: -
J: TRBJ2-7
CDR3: ASSQRASGNEQY

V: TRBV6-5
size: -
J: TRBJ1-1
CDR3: ASSRQGFTEAF

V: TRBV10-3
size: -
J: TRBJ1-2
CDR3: AISPRGGIENYGYT

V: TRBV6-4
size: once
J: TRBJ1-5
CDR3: ASSDYRGPGNQPQH

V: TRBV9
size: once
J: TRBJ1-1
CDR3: ASSLRGENTEAF

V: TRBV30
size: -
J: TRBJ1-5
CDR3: AYGQPNQPQH

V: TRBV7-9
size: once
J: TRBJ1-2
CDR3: ASSLSVGTVNYGYT

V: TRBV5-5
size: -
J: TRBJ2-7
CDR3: ASSGTGLTYEQY

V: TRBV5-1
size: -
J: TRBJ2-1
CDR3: ASSSAILGLAGNDEQF

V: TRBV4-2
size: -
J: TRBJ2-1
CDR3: ASSQDRTSGRTGEF

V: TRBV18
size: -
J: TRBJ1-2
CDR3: ASSPPSLGANYGYT

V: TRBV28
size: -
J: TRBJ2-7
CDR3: ASSFTGPPEQY

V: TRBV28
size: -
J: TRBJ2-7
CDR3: ASRDREKLYEQY

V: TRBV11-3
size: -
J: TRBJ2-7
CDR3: ASSFGTGETGYYEQY

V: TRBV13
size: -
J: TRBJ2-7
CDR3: ASSPGTSGFYEQY

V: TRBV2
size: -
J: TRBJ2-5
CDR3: ASSEGLAGRETQY

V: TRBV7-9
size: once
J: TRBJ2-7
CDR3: ASSSRQSAYEQY

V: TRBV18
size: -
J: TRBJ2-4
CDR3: ASSPKSGQGTGLKNIQY

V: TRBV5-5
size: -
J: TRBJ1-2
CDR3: ASSFRWENYGYT

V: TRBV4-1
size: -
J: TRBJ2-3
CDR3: ASSQVLAGGFSTDTQY

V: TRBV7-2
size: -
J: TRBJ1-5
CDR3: ASSTGTVNNQPQH

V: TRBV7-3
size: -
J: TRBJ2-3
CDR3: ASSFRRAESTDTQY

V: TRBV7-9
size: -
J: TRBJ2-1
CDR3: ASSSASGSSNEQF

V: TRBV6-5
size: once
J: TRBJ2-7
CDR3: ASVMAPFYEQY

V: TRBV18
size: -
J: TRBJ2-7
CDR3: ASSQGTVYEQY

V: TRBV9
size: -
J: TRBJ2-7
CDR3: ASSITGQGNVHEQY

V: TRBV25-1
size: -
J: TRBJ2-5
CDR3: ASGWAGGKETQY

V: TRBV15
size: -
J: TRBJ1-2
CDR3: ATSSPPVGGGYT

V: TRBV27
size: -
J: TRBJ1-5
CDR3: ASSKLGTAYSNQPQH